This TCR beta chain was captured in a study of cytomegalovirus exposure and HLA in healthy donors. Study results and limitations: There were around 160 TCR beta chains listed as cytomegalovirus-associated.

Note on this clone: Antigen unknown.

60 Vbeta and 13 Jbeta primers were used in PCR. Under the authors' procedure: The authors later counted about 80 million unique TCR beta chains, some 11 million of them shared. Some clones are missing from TCRdb's copy, which holds only in-frame ones; the method was immunoSEQ multiplex PCR. V and J calls and clone size are as listed in that table; D and trimming were resolved from the DNA. The repertoire includes 120,000 or so clones, under 80% of them detected once, and approximately 10% sits in the top ten. This receptor was identified in a woman in her 50s in good health and CMV-seropositive. The sequenced sample was PBMCs.

The CDR3: CASSIVQGSSRRGSNQPQHF. In DNA, the CDR3 is TGTGCCAGTAGTATAGTACAGGGCTCCTCAAGAAGAGGGAGCAATCAGCCCCAGCATTTT. V and J are TRBV19 and TRBJ1-5; TRBD1 is a possible D gene (6 bases). With 1 base removed from V and 1 base from J, the gap between germline ends came to 23 bases. Germline lookup yields CDR1 LNHDA and CDR2 SQIVND (reference sequence). This CDR3 region has 20 residues.